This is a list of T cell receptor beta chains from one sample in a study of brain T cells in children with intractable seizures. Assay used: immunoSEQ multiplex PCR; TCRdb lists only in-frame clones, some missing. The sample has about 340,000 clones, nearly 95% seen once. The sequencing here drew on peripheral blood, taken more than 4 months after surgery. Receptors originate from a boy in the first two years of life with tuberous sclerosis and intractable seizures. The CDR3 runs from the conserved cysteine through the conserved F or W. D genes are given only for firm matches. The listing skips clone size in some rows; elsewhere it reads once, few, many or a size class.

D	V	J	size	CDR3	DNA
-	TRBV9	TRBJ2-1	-	CASSSDASSYNEQFF	TGTGCCAGCAGCTCGGACGCCAGCTCCTACAATGAGCAGTTCTTC
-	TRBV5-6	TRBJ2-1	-	CASSWTSYNEQFF	TGTGCCAGCAGCTGGACATCATACAATGAGCAGTTCTTC
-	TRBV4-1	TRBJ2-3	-	CASSQDRGTDTQYF	TGCGCCAGCAGCCAAGACAGGGGCACAGATACGCAGTATTTT
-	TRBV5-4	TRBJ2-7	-	CASGVRPGSNEQYF	TGTGCCAGCGGCGTGAGGCCAGGGTCTAACGAGCAGTACTTC
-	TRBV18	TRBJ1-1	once	CASSREWNTEAFF	TGTGCCAGCTCCAGGGAATGGAACACTGAAGCTTTCTTT
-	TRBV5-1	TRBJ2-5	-	CASSLKETQYF	TGCGCCAGCAGCTTGAAAGAGACCCAGTACTTC
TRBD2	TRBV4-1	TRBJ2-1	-	CASSQETPLAGVTYNEQFF	TGCGCCAGCAGCCAAGAAACCCCCCTAGCGGGGGTAACATACAATGAGCAGTTCTTC
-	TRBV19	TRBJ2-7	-	CASSNDNYYEQYF	TGTGCCAGTAGTAACGACAATTACTACGAGCAGTACTTC
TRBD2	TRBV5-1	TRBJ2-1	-	CASSWKGLAGGIYSYNEQFF	TGCGCCAGCAGCTGGAAGGGACTAGCGGGAGGGATATACTCCTACAATGAGCAGTTCTTC
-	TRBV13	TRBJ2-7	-	CASSRLKQGSYEQYF	TGTGCCAGCAGCCGGCTCAAACAGGGCAGCTACGAGCAGTACTTC
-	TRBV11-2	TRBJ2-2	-	CASRQTVRVLNTGELFF	TGTGCCAGCAGACAAACCGTCCGGGTACTGAACACCGGGGAGCTGTTTTTT
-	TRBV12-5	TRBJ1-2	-	CASGRQPDLNYGYTF	TGTGCTAGTGGTCGACAGCCGGATCTTAACTATGGCTACACCTTC
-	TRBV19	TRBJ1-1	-	CASSKPASFAEAFF	TGTGCCAGTAGTAAACCCGCTTCGTTTGCTGAAGCTTTCTTT
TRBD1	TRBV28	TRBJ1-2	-	CASSLVGNGQGYGYTF	TGTGCCAGCAGTTTAGTCGGTAACGGACAGGGCTATGGCTACACCTTC
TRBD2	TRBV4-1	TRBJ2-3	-	CASRQLTRPSGADTQYF	TGCGCCAGCAGACAATTAACCCGGCCTAGCGGGGCAGATACGCAGTATTTT
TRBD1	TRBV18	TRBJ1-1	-	CASSPSTGPSNTEAFF	TGTGCCAGCTCACCTTCGACAGGGCCCTCGAACACTGAAGCTTTCTTT
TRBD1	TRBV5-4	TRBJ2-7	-	CASSPGQGGYEQYF	TGTGCCAGCAGCCCGGGACAGGGGGGCTACGAGCAGTACTTC
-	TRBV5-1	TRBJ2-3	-	CASSLRGSGGSTDTQYF	TGCGCCAGCAGCTTGAGAGGAAGCGGTGGGAGCACAGATACGCAGTATTTT
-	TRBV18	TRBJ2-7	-	CASSPRTETYEQYF	TGTGCCAGCTCACCCCGGACGGAAACCTACGAGCAGTACTTC
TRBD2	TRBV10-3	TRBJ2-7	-	CAISESLAGAKEQYF	TGTGCCATCAGTGAGTCACTAGCGGGGGCAAAAGAGCAGTACTTC
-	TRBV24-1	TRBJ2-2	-	CATSDRGGSSGELFF	TGTGCCACCAGTGATCGTGGGGGATCCTCCGGGGAGCTGTTTTTT
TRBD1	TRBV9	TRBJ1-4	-	CASSAGTGDTQLDEKLFF	TGTGCCAGCAGCGCCGGGACAGGGGATACCCAACTGGATGAAAAACTGTTTTTT
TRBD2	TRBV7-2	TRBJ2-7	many	CASSLVAGSGGYEQYF	TGTGCCAGCAGCTTAGTAGCGGGGTCGGGCGGATACGAGCAGTACTTC
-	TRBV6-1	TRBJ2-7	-	CASSEAAGRPYEQYF	TGTGCCAGCAGTGAGGCCGCCGGGCGTCCCTACGAGCAGTACTTC
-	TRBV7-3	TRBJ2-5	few	CASSPVPRETQYF	TGTGCCAGCAGCCCCGTCCCCCGGGAGACCCAGTACTTC
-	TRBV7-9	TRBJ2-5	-	CASNWDWEETQYF	TGTGCCAGCAACTGGGATTGGGAAGAGACCCAGTACTTC
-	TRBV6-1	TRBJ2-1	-	CASTRLIYNEQFF	TGTGCCTCCACGAGACTTATCTACAATGAGCAGTTCTTC
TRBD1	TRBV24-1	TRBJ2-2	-	CATSQRGLGTGELFF	TGTGCCACCAGCCAGAGGGGGCTGGGGACCGGGGAGCTGTTTTTT
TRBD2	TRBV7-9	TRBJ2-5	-	CASSSPPGGGQYF	TGTGCCAGCAGCTCCCCGCCGGGGGGGGGCCAGTACTTC
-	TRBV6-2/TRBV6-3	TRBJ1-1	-	CASSWTNKNTEAFF	TGTGCCAGCAGTTGGACAAACAAGAACACTGAAGCTTTCTTT
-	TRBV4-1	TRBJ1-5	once	CASSQDPGRGQPQHF	TGCGCCAGCAGCCAAGATCCGGGGAGGGGTCAGCCCCAGCATTTT
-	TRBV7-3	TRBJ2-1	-	CASSFLGGMNEQFF	TGTGCCAGCAGCTTCCTCGGGGGTATGAATGAGCAGTTCTTC
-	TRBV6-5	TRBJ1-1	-	CASSYSTSVGTEAFF	TGTGCCAGCAGTTACTCGACCTCGGTGGGGACTGAAGCTTTCTTT
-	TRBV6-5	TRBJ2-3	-	CASSLPIGSTDTQYF	TGTGCCAGCAGTCTCCCCATTGGGAGCACAGATACGCAGTATTTT
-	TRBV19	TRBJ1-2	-	CASSEANRDYGYTF	TGTGCCAGTAGTGAGGCAAATCGGGACTATGGCTACACCTTC
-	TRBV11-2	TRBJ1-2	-	CASSLDSGGYGYTF	TGTGCCAGCAGCTTAGATTCGGGCGGCTATGGCTACACCTTC